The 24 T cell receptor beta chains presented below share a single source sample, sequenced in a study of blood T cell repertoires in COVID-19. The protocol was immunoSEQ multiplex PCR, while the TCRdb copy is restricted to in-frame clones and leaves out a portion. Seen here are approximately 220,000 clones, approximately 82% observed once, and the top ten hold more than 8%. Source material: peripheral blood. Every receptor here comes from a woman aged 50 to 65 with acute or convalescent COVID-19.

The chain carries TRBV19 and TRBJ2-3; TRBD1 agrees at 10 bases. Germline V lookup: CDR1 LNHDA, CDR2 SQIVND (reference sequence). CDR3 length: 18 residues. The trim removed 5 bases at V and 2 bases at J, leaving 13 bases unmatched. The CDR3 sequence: CASSPSTRTGGPTDTQYF. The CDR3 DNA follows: TGTGCCAGTAGTCCCTCCACTCGGACAGGGGGTCCCACAGATACGCAGTATTTT.

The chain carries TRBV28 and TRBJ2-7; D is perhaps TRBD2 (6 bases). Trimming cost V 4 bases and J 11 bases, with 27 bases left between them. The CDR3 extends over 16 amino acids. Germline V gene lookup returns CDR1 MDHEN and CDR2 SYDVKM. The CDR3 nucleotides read TGTGCCAGCAGTTCACGAACCAGACTAGTTATCTCCCGAAAGTACTTC. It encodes CASSSRTRLVISRKYF.

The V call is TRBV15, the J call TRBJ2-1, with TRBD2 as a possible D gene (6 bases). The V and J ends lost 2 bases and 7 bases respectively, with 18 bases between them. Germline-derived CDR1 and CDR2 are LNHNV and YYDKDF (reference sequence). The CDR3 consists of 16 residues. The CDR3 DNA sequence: TGTGCCACCAGCAGAATTGGGGGACTGGCCACAAATGAGCAGTTCTTC. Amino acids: CATSRIGGLATNEQFF.

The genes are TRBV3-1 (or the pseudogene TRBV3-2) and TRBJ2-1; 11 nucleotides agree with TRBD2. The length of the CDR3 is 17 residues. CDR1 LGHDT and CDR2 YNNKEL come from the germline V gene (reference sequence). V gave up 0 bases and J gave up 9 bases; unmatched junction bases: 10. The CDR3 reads CASSQDLHSGRAAEQFF. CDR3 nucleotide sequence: TGTGCCAGCAGCCAAGATTTACATAGCGGGAGGGCCGCTGAGCAGTTCTTC.

CDR3 coding DNA: TGTGCCAGCAGCCTCCGTTGGGCCACCGGGGAGCTGTTTTTT. Translation gives CASSLRWATGELFF. V is TRBV11-1 and J is TRBJ2-2; no firm D call. The CDR3 length is 14 residues. Trimming removed 5 bases from V and 4 bases from J, with 11 bases in between. Germline-derived CDR1 and CDR2 are SGHAT and FQDESV (reference sequence).

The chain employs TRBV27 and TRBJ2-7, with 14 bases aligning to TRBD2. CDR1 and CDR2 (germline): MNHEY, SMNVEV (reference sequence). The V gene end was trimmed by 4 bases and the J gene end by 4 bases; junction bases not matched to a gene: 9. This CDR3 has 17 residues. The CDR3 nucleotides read TGTGCCAGCAGTTCCCCCCCGGGACTAGCGGGAGAGTACGAGCAGTACTTC. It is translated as CASSSPPGLAGEYEQYF.

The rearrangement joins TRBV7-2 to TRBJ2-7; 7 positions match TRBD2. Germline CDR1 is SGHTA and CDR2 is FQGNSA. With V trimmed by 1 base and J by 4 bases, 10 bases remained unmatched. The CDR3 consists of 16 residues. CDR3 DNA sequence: TGTGCCAGCAGCTTAGTTCCAGCGGGACTACAATACGAGCAGTACTTC. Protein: CASSLVPAGLQYEQYF.

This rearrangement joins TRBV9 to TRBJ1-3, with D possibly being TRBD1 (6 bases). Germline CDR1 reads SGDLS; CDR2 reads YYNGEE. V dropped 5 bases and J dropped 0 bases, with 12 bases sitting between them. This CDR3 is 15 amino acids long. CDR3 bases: TGTGCCAGCAGTCAGGGGAGCTCCTCTGGAAACACCATATATTTT. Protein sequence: CASSQGSSSGNTIYF.

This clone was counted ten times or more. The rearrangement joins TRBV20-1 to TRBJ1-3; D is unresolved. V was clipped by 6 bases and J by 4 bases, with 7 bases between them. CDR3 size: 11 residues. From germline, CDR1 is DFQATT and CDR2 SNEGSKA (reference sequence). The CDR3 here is CSAQTGNTIYF. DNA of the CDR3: TGCAGTGCCCAGACAGGAAACACCATATATTTT.

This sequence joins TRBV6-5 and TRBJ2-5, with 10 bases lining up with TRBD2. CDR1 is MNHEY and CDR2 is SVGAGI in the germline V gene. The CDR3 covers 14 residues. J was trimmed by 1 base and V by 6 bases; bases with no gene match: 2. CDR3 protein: CASSRLAGQETQYF. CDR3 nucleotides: TGTGCCAGCAGCAGACTAGCGGGCCAAGAGACCCAGTACTTC.

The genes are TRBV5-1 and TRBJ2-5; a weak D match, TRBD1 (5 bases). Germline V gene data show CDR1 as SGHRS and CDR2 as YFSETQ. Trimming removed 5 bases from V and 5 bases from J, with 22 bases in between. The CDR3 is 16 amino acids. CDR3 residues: CASSHVDRQLGETQYF. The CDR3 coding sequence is TGCGCCAGCAGTCATGTTGACAGACAGCTTGGGGAGACCCAGTACTTC.

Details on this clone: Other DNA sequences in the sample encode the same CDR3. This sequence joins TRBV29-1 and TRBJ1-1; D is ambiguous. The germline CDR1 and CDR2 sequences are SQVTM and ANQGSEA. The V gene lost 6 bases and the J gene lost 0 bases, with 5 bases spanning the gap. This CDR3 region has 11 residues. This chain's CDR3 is CSVSVNTEAFF. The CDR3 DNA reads TGCAGCGTCTCAGTGAACACTGAAGCTTTCTTT.

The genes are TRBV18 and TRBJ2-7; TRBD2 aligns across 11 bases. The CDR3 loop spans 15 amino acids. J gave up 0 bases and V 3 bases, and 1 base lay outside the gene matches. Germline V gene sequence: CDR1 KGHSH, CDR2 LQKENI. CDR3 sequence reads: CASSPTSGSSYEQYF. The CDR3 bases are TGTGCCAGCTCACCCACTAGCGGGAGCTCCTACGAGCAGTACTTC.

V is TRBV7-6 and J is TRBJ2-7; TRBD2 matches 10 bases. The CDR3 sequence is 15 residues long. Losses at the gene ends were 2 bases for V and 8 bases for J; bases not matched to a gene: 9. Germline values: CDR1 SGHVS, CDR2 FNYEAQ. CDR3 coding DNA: TGTGCCAGCAGCTTAAGTAGCGGGAGGAATATTAAGCAGTACTTC. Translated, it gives CASSLSSGRNIKQYF.

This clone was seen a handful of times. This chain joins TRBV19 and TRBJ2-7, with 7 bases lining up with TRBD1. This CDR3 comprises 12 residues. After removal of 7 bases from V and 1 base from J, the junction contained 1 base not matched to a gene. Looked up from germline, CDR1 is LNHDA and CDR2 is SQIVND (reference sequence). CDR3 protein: CASMDRSYEQYF. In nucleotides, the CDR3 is TGTGCCAGTATGGACAGGTCCTACGAGCAGTACTTC.

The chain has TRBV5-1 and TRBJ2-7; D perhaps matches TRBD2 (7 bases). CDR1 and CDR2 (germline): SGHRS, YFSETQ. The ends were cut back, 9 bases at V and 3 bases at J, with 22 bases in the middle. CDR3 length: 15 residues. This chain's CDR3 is CATKRGGGPGYEQYF. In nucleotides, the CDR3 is TGCGCCACCAAACGCGGCGGGGGCCCGGGCTACGAGCAGTACTTC.

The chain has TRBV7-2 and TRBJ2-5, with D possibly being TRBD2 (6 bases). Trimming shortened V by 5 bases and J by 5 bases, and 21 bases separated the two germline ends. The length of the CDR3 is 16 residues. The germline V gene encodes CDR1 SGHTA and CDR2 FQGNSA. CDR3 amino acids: CASSPSVGDSTETQYF. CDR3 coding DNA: TGTGCCAGCAGCCCATCTGTGGGGGACTCAACGGAGACCCAGTACTTC.

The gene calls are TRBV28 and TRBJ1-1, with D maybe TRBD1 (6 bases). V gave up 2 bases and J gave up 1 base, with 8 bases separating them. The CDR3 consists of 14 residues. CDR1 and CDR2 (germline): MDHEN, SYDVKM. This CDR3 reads CASSLAGENTEAFF. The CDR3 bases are TGTGCCAGCAGTTTAGCAGGGGAGAACACTGAAGCTTTCTTT.

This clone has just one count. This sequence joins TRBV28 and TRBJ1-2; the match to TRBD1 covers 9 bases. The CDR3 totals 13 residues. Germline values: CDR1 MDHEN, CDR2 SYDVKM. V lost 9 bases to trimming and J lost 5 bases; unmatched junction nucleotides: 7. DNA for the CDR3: TGTGCCAGTTGGGACAGGGAACTTTATGGCTACACCTTC. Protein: CASWDRELYGYTF.

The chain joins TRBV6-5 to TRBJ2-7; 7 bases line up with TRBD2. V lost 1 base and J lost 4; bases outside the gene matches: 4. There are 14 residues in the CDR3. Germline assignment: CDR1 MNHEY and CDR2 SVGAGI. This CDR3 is CASSYWGGEYEQYF. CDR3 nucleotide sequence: TGTGCCAGCAGTTACTGGGGAGGGGAATACGAGCAGTACTTC.

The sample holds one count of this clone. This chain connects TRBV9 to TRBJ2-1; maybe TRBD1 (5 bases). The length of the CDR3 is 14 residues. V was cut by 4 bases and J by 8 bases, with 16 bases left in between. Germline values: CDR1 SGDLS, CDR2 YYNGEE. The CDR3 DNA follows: TGTGCCAGCAGCACCCTGACAGCAGGCGATGAGCAGTTCTTC. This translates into CASSTLTAGDEQFF.

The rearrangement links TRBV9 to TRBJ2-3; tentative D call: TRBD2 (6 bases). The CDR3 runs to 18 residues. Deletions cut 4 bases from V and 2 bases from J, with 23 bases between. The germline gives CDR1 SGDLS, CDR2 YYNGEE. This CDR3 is CASSLTVLGLLNTDTQYF. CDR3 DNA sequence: TGTGCCAGCAGCCTCACGGTCCTCGGACTATTAAACACAGATACGCAGTATTTT.

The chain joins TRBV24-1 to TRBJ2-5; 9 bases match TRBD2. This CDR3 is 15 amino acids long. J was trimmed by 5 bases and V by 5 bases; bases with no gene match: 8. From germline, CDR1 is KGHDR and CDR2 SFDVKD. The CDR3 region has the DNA TGTGCCACCAGTGCTGGCGGGAGGGCCGGGGAGACCCAGTACTTC. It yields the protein CATSAGGRAGETQYF.

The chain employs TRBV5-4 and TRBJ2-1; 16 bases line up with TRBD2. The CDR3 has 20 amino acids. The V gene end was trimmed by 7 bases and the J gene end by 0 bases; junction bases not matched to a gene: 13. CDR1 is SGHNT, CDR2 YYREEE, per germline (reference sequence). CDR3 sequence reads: CASGPGVGLAGGSSYNEQFF. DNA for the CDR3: TGTGCCAGCGGCCCTGGGGTGGGACTAGCGGGAGGGAGCTCCTACAATGAGCAGTTCTTC.